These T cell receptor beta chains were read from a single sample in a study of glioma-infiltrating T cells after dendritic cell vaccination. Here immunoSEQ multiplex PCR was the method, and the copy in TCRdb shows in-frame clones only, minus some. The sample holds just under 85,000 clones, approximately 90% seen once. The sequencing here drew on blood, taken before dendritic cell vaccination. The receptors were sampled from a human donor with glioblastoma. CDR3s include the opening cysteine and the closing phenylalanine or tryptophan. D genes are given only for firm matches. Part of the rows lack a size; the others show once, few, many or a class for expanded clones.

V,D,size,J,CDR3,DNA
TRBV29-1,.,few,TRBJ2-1,CSVRLAEQFF,TGCAGCGTTAGATTAGCGGAGCAGTTCTTC
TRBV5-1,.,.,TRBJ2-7,CASSPGDYEQYF,TGCGCCAGCAGCCCCGGGGACTACGAGCAGTACTTC
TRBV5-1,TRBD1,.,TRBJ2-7,CASRNQGAYEQYF,TGCGCCAGCAGAAATCAGGGGGCCTACGAGCAGTACTTC
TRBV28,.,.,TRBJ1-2,CASSFGAVAQSNYGYTF,TGTGCCAGCAGTTTTGGGGCGGTAGCCCAGTCTAACTATGGCTACACCTTC
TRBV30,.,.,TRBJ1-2,CAWSRGMSYGYTF,TGTGCCTGGAGTAGGGGGATGTCCTATGGCTACACCTTC
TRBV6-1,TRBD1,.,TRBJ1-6,CASSGPTGDNSPLHF,TGTGCCAGCAGTGGCCCGACAGGGGATAATTCACCCCTCCACTTT
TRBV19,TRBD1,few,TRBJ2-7,CASSIAGTAYEQYF,TGTGCCAGTAGTATAGCGGGGACAGCCTACGAGCAGTACTTC
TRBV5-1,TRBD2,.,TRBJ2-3,CASRLAAYTDTQYF,TGCGCCAGCAGGCTAGCGGCATACACAGATACGCAGTATTTT
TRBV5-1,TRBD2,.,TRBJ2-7,CASSSRSLAGGEQYF,TGCGCCAGCAGCTCGCGCTCCCTAGCGGGAGGCGAGCAGTACTTC
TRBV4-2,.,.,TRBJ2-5,CASSQRLDPHETQYF,TGTGCCAGCAGCCAACGCCTAGACCCCCACGAGACCCAGTACTTC
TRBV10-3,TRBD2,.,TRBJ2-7,CAIRAGTSGLGEQYF,TGTGCCATACGTGCTGGGACTAGCGGTCTCGGGGAGCAGTACTTC
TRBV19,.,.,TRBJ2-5,CATRGGETQYF,TGTGCCACCCGTGGGGGGGAGACCCAGTACTTC
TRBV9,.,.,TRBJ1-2,CASSVEGRGGGYGYTF,TGTGCCAGCAGCGTAGAGGGGAGGGGAGGCGGCTATGGCTACACCTTC
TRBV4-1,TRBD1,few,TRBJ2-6,CASTKQGALTGANVLTF,TGCGCCAGCACTAAGCAGGGGGCGCTTACCGGGGCCAACGTCCTGACTTTC
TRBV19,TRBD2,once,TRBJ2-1,CASRTIAGGSNEQFF,TGTGCCAGTAGAACCATAGCGGGAGGAAGCAATGAGCAGTTCTTC
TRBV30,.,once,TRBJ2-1,CAWRSGPYNEQFF,TGTGCCTGGAGGAGCGGCCCCTACAATGAGCAGTTCTTC
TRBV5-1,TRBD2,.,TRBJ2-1,CASSLVSSGSYNEQFF,TGCGCCAGCAGCTTGGTATCTAGCGGGAGTTACAATGAGCAGTTCTTC
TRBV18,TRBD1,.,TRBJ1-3,CASSPVQGQYGNTIYF,TGTGCCAGCTCACCCGTCCAGGGACAGTATGGAAACACCATATATTTT
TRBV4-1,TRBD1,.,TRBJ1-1,CASSRGTGERRAFF,TGCGCCAGCAGCCGAGGGACAGGCGAGCGTAGAGCTTTCTTT
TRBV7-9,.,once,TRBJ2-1,CASGAGEQFF,TGTGCCAGCGGCGCGGGTGAGCAGTTCTTC
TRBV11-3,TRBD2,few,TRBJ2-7,CASSSRRGAGGPYEQYF,TGTGCCAGCAGCTCCCGGCGGGGGGCGGGAGGGCCCTACGAGCAGTACTTC
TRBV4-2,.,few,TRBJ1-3,CASSPTSSGNTIYF,TGTGCCAGCAGCCCGACAAGCTCTGGAAACACCATATATTTT
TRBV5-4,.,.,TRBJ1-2,CASSLGGRRSSYGYTF,TGTGCCAGCAGCTTGGGTGGGAGACGATCATCTTATGGCTACACCTTC
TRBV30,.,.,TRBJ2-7,CAWGSHEQYF,TGTGCCTGGGGGAGCCACGAGCAGTACTTC
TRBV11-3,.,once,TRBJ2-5,CASSLGYGYRAETQYF,TGTGCCAGCAGCCTAGGATATGGCTACAGGGCAGAGACCCAGTACTTC
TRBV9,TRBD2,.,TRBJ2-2,CASSLAGASNTGELFF,TGTGCCAGTTCACTAGCGGGGGCTTCGAACACCGGGGAGCTGTTTTTT
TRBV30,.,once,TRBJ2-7,CAWSVNRDYEQYF,TGTGCCTGGAGTGTAAACAGAGACTACGAGCAGTACTTC
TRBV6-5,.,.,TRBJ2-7,CASSSSTGSSYEQYF,TGTGCCAGCAGTTCCTCAACAGGGAGCTCCTACGAGCAGTACTTC
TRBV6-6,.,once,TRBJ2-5,CASSYSGVGYQETQYF,TGTGCCAGCAGTTACTCCGGGGTCGGGTACCAAGAGACCCAGTACTTC
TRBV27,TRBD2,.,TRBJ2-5,CASSLSIGTSGRGKETQYF,TGTGCCAGCAGTTTATCGATAGGGACTAGCGGGAGGGGTAAAGAGACCCAGTACTTC
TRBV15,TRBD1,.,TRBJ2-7,CATSRLGQHYEQYF,TGTGCCACCAGCAGATTGGGACAGCACTACGAGCAGTACTTC
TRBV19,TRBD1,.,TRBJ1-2,CASSKAGTGDYGYTF,TGTGCCAGTAGTAAGGCCGGGACAGGGGACTATGGCTACACCTTC
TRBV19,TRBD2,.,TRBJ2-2,CASSKTSGRTGELFF,TGTGCCAGTAGTAAAACTAGCGGGAGGACCGGGGAGCTGTTTTTT
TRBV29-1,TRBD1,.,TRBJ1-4,CSVFTGGTNEKLFF,TGCAGCGTTTTCACAGGGGGCACTAATGAAAAACTGTTTTTT
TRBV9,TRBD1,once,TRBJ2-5,CASSVTGGTETQYF,TGTGCCAGCAGCGTGACAGGGGGGACAGAGACCCAGTACTTC
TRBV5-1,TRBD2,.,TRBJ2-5,CASSRSGSRQETQYF,TGCGCCAGCAGCAGGAGCGGGAGTCGGCAAGAGACCCAGTACTTC
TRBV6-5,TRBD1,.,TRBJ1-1,CASSYRTGQVRTEAFF,TGTGCCAGCAGTTACAGGACAGGGCAAGTTAGGACTGAAGCTTTCTTT
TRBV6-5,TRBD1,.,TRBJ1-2,CASSGRDRGNGYTF,TGTGCCAGCAGTGGCCGCGACAGGGGAAATGGCTACACCTTC
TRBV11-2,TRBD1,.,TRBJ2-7,CASSLGQGALEQYF,TGTGCCAGCAGCTTAGGACAGGGGGCGTTGGAGCAGTACTTC
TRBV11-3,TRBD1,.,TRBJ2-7,CASSLGSGRGTYEQYF,TGTGCCAGCAGCTTAGGGTCTGGCAGGGGGACCTACGAGCAGTACTTC
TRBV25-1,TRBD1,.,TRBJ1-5,CARRYRDSDGYSNQPQHF,TGTGCCAGGCGGTACCGGGACAGCGATGGCTATAGCAATCAGCCCCAGCATTTT
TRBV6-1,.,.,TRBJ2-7,CASGRGAYEQYF,TGTGCCAGCGGCCGCGGAGCGTACGAGCAGTACTTC